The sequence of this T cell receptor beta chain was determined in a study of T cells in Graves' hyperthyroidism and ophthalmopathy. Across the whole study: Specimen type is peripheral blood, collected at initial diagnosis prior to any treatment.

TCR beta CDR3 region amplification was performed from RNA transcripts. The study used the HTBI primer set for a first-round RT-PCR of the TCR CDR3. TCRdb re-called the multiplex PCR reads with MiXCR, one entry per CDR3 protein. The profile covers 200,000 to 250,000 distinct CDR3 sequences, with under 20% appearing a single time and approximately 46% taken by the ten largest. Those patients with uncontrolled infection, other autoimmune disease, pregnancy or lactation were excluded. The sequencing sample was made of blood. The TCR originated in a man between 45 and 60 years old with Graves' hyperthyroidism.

The CDR3 spells CASSPPRANEKLFF. CDR3 bases: TGTGCCAGCAGCCCCCCCCGTGCGAATGAAAAACTGTTTTTT. This sequence joins TRBV13 and TRBJ1-4; D gene unclear. Germline V gene sequence: CDR1 PRHDT, CDR2 FYEKMQ (reference sequence). Trimming removed 5 bases at V and 5 bases at J, with 12 bases between. The CDR3 runs to 14 residues.